This paragraph covers one T cell receptor beta chain sequence. This clonotype was seen a few times. The specificity of this receptor is unknown. Per-base qualities were not stored, and no clone one base away is much larger. All donors were healthy Caucasians. Three pairs of female monozygotic twins, all aged 18 to 29 years, were included in the twin cohort. Positive isolation kits from Invitrogen were used to isolate the CD4+ and CD8+ T cell populations. These data come from a study of identical twins (dated by TCRdb to the mid-2010s). Background for the entire study: TCR alpha and beta repertoires from monozygotic twins, unrelated adults of various ages and cord blood were deep-sequenced to test whether fetal clonotypes persist. Replicate twin experiments were performed at different times using different library preparation protocols to rule out contamination. Study-wide findings and limitations: Conclusions relied on cross-sectional statistical analysis, since the same donors could not be followed over many years. Zero-insertion analyses could be partly confounded by invariant T cells such as MAIT and iNKT, though diverse VJ usage argued against such confounding for most clonotypes. Fewer insertions were carried by abundant cord blood beta clonotypes, a similar but weaker trend appeared in young adult naive repertoires, and no such trend appeared in memory repertoires. The excess sharing between twins in beta out-of-frame sequences was weaker because fewer shared sequences reduced the signal-to-noise ratio. Out-of-frame TCR alpha sharing in monozygotic twins was systematically underestimated by recombination models, whereas sharing between unrelated individuals was in agreement with the recombination models. Compared with coincidental sharing between unrelated individuals, out-of-frame TCR alpha sequences shared between twins had an excess of sequences with low generation probability.

The protocol used for the library was 5' RACE. Sequencing was performed on an Illumina HiSeq 2000. A universal primer binding site was added through template switching, and the final cDNA carried a unique molecular identifier so that TCR cDNA molecules could be counted accurately. First-strand cDNA for TCR alpha and beta chains was synthesized from specific primers in the conserved constant-segment region. To control for contamination, every cDNA library carried two barcodes: a SMART-Mk sample barcode plus Illumina barcodes. Two successive PCR steps introduced TruSeq adapter sequences along with Illumina sample barcodes. TCR alpha and beta cDNA libraries were sequenced on the Illumina HiSeq platform with custom primers. In the original analysis: Raw reads were processed with MiGEC to extract unique molecular identifiers, and MiXCR was used to determine CDR3 positions. Recombination models were inferred per individual with the repgenHMM and IGoR tools using an EM algorithm. Shared clonotype analysis was performed with the tcR package in R, normalizing sharing by the product of cloneset sizes. To study raw recombination free of thymic and clonal selection effects, out-of-frame nonproductive sequences were analyzed. The public sequencing data were trimmed at Q25 with fastp and processed into clonotypes with MiXCR by TCRdb, which kept only in-frame beta chains. Rows with one shared CDR3 protein collapse into an entry with the most common genes and DNA. The V and J calls, along with clone size, are taken from TCRdb and not from the paper's own processing. The table for this sample lists roughly 350,000 distinct CDR3 sequences; approximately 13% of them were counted only once. About 7% of the sample rests with the top ten.

Relative to germline, V is 1 base shorter and J is 13 bases shorter, with 17 bases between their ends. Looking up the germline V gene (reference sequence) yields CDR1 LNHNV and CDR2 YYDKDF. From the cysteine up to the phenylalanine, the CDR3 has a length of 15 residues. Just CDR3 DNA is preserved here, 45 bases in frame from base 1. Another study also made use of these data, one on yellow fever vaccine responses in identical twins. As the second publication notes: According to the authors, the vaccine-induced T cell response in identical twins seemed to be partly convergent and partly specific to each individual. Focusing on identical twins, the study followed the T cell clones that responded to the vaccine, and did so with precision.

The sequence was obtained from a woman between 18 and 29 years old in good health. Sequencing input: CD8+ T cells sorted from blood. The chain joins TRBV15 to TRBJ1-6; the D gene is unclear. Here the CDR3 is given as CATSRVGKKRDPLHF. At the DNA level, the sequence is TGTGCCACCAGCAGAGTTGGCAAAAAAAGAGACCCCCTCCACTTT.